The 27 T cell receptor beta chains presented below share a single source sample, sequenced in a study of OX40 agonist ivuxolimab in advanced cancers. The assay was immunoSEQ multiplex PCR, and TCRdb's table has in-frame clones only and misses some. Of fewer than 30,000 clones listed, roughly 80% are singletons. This specimen consisted of CD4+ or CD8+ T cells sorted from blood, obtained in a trial of the OX40 agonist ivuxolimab. The receptors shown here come from an adult with an advanced solid tumor such as melanoma, head and neck, liver or kidney cancer.

This clone was observed a few times. The rearrangement uses TRBV29-1 and TRBJ2-5; D perhaps matches TRBD1 (7 bases). Germline CDR1 reads SQVTM; CDR2 reads ANQGSEA. V lost 4 bases and J 5 bases, leaving 14 bases between the germline ends. The CDR3 is made up of 13 amino acids. CDR3 DNA sequence: TGCAGCGTTGCCGGGGGACAGTTTGAGACCCAGTACTTC. Amino acids: CSVAGGQFETQYF.

The rearrangement links TRBV27 to TRBJ1-2, with 10 bases identical to TRBD1. CDR1 and CDR2 (germline): MNHEY, SMNVEV (reference sequence). Unmatched junction bases numbered 4, after V lost 2 bases and J lost 7 bases. The CDR3 runs to 14 residues. The DNA of the CDR3 is TGTGCCAGCAGTTTACTCGGGACAGGGGTTGGCTACACCTTC. Translated: CASSLLGTGVGYTF.

This clone is a singleton in its sample. This sequence joins TRBV5-4 and TRBJ2-2; D possibly corresponds to TRBD2 (5 bases). Deletions cut 5 bases from V and 9 bases from J, with 14 bases between. The CDR3 contains 13 residues. Germline CDR1 SGHNT, CDR2 YYREEE (reference sequence). CDR3 amino acids: CASSFGVPRELFF. CDR3 DNA: TGTGCCAGCAGTTTCGGGGTCCCGAGGGAGCTGTTTTTT. Complete variable domain (other parts from reference TRBV5-4 and TRBJ2-2): ETGVTQSPTHLIKTRGQQVTLRCSSQSGHNTVSWYQQALGQGPQFIFQYYREEENGRGNFPPRFSGLQFPNYSSELNVNALELDDSALYLCASSFGVPRELFFGEGSRLTVL.

The J gene is TRBJ1-1, the V gene TRBV25-1; D unresolved. The CDR3 loop spans 15 amino acids. CDR1 MGHDK and CDR2 SYGVNS come from the germline V gene. V lost 5 bases, J lost 1 base, and 14 bases lay in between. The CDR3 DNA follows: TGTGCCAGCAGTTCCCTAATGGGCAGGAACACTGAAGCTTTCTTT. Residues: CASSSLMGRNTEAFF.

The chain combines TRBV27 with TRBJ2-7; the match to TRBD2 covers 10 bases. CDR3 length: 17 amino acids. Germline V gene sequence: CDR1 MNHEY, CDR2 SMNVEV (reference sequence). Germline trimming cut 7 bases from V and 2 bases from J; bases unmatched to any gene: 14. The CDR3 protein is CASTSLGISGRAYEQYF. In DNA form, the CDR3 reads TGTGCCAGCACCAGCTTGGGGATCAGCGGGAGGGCCTACGAGCAGTACTTC.

As DNA, the CDR3 is TGCGCCAGCAGCCGCCTAGGGGACGGGGAGCTGTTTTTT. It codes for CASSRLGDGELFF. The chain couples TRBV4-1 to TRBJ2-2, with D maybe TRBD1 (5 bases). Germline V gene data show CDR1 as MGHRA and CDR2 as YSYEKL. CDR3 length equals 13 residues. V dropped 4 bases and J dropped 7 bases, with 10 bases sitting between them.

The chain links TRBV7-8 to TRBJ1-1, with TRBD1 matching 7 bases. Germline V lookup: CDR1 SGHVS, CDR2 FQNEAQ. The V and J ends lost 1 base and 5 bases, in that order; junction bases with no gene match: 10. The CDR3 extends over 16 amino acids. The CDR3 loop reads CASSLVAGGVVTEAFF. The CDR3 coding sequence is TGTGCCAGCAGCTTAGTTGCAGGGGGAGTTGTTACTGAAGCTTTCTTT.

The V and J genes are TRBV25-1 and TRBJ1-4, with TRBD1 matching 7 bases. This CDR3 region has 16 residues. CDR1 is MGHDK, CDR2 SYGVNS, per germline. V was clipped by 5 bases and J by 2 bases; unmatched bases: 8. The chain's CDR3 is CASSTRVTGTNEKLFF. CDR3 sequence (DNA): TGTGCCAGCAGTACCCGGGTGACAGGGACTAATGAAAAACTGTTTTTT.

The rearrangement uses TRBV27 and TRBJ1-1; D remains unclear. Germline-derived CDR1 and CDR2 are MNHEY and SMNVEV (reference sequence). The CDR3 sequence is 14 residues long. V was cut by 6 bases and J by 1 base, with 12 bases left in between. CDR3 protein: CASSPRWENTEAFF. The CDR3 DNA reads as TGTGCCAGCAGCCCCCGCTGGGAGAACACTGAAGCTTTCTTT.

The gene calls are TRBV19 and TRBJ2-7; TRBD1 or TRBD2 may be the D gene (5 bases each). With 6 bases removed from V and 5 bases from J, the gap between germline ends came to 17 bases. The CDR3 loop spans 14 amino acids. Germline loops: CDR1 LNHDA, CDR2 SQIVND (reference sequence). CDR3 in amino acids: CASSPGTLFNEQYF. CDR3 DNA: TGTGCCAGTAGCCCCGGGACCCTATTCAACGAGCAGTACTTC.

In DNA, the CDR3 is TGTGCCAGCTCTGGGCACGGTCAGCCCCAGCATTTT. This translates into CASSGHGQPQHF. The chain has TRBV28 and TRBJ1-5; no definite D call. Trimming stripped 8 bases from V and 6 bases from J, with 11 bases between. CDR3 length: 12 residues. Per germline, CDR1 MDHEN and CDR2 SYDVKM.

The rearrangement joins TRBV19 to TRBJ2-1; 11 nucleotides agree with TRBD1. V dropped 4 bases and J dropped 0; count of bases not matched to a gene: 2. Looked up from germline, CDR1 is LNHDA and CDR2 is SQIVND (reference sequence). The CDR3 spans 16 residues. As DNA, the CDR3 is TGTGCCAGTAGTAGGGACAGGGGGTTCTCCTACAATGAGCAGTTCTTC. Its protein is CASSRDRGFSYNEQFF.

The chain couples TRBV6-1 to TRBJ2-7; no reliable D call. V lost 6 bases and J 6 bases, leaving 15 bases between the germline ends. CDR1 MNHNS and CDR2 SASEGT come from the germline V gene. There are 13 residues in the CDR3. The CDR3 bases are TGTGCCAGCAGAGGCCTCGGGCTCCGCGAGCAGTACTTC. This codes for CASRGLGLREQYF.

V usage is TRBV10-2 and J usage is TRBJ1-5, with D unclear. The CDR3 totals 13 residues. Germline-derived CDR1 and CDR2 are WSHSY and SAAADI. With 0 bases removed from V and 7 bases from J, the gap between germline ends came to 7 bases. The CDR3 sequence: CASSESNYQPQHF. The CDR3 DNA follows: TGCGCCAGCAGTGAGTCGAACTACCAGCCCCAGCATTTT.

The chain joins TRBV4-1 to TRBJ2-2; D tentatively reads TRBD1 or TRBD2 (5 bases each). Between the trimmed V and J ends, which lost 3 bases and 8 bases, there was a span of 19 bases. Germline CDR1 and CDR2: MGHRA and YSYEKL. The CDR3 extends over 16 amino acids. The CDR3 DNA sequence: TGCGCCAGCAGCCATCCACCCTTTGGGGGTTCGGGGGAGCTGTTTTTT. This encodes CASSHPPFGGSGELFF.

The chain uses TRBV6-5 and TRBJ2-3; 9 bases fit TRBD2. This CDR3 comprises 15 residues. The V and J ends lost 2 bases and 0 bases, in that order; junction bases with no gene match: 0. CDR1 and CDR2 (germline): MNHEY, SVGAGI. For the CDR3, the DNA is TGTGCCAGCAGTTACAGCGGGAGGAGCACAGATACGCAGTATTTT. It codes for CASSYSGRSTDTQYF.

The J gene is TRBJ2-1, the V gene TRBV11-2; 9 positions agree with TRBD2. The ends lost 5 bases at V and 4 bases at J; junction bases unmatched: 6. The CDR3 totals 15 residues. CDR1 and CDR2 (germline): SGHAT, FQNNGV. The CDR3 sequence: CASSRSSGAYNEQFF. The CDR3 DNA reads as TGTGCCAGCAGCAGATCTAGCGGGGCGTACAATGAGCAGTTCTTC. Drawing the rest from reference TRBV11-2 and TRBJ2-1, the complete variable domain is EAGVAQSPRYKIIEKRQSVAFWCNPISGHATLYWYQQILGQGPKLLIQFQNNGVVDDSQLPKDRFSAERLKGVDSTLKIQPAKLEDSAVYLCASSRSSGAYNEQFFGPGTRLTVL.

The chain employs TRBV15 and TRBJ1-5; tentative D call: TRBD1 (5 bases). The CDR3 loop spans 15 amino acids. CDR1 and CDR2 (germline): LNHNV, YYDKDF (reference sequence). Trimming left V 5 bases short and J 2 bases short, with 13 bases between. The CDR3 loop reads CATSRSWGGNQPQHF. In DNA form, the CDR3 reads TGTGCCACCAGCCGAAGTTGGGGGGGCAATCAGCCCCAGCATTTT.

The V call is TRBV2, the J call TRBJ1-3, with TRBD1 as a possible D gene (5 bases). Trimming cost V 4 bases and J 0 bases, with 16 bases left between them. The CDR3 is 17 residues long. Germline-derived CDR1 and CDR2 are SNHLY and FYNNEI. Here the CDR3 reads CASSARGNTGSGNTIYF. The CDR3 DNA follows: TGTGCCAGCAGTGCAAGGGGTAACACAGGCTCTGGAAACACCATATATTTT.

At least ten counts were recorded for this clone. The chain combines TRBV30 with TRBJ2-3; 8 bases align to TRBD1. The CDR3 sequence is 15 residues long. CDR1 and CDR2 from the germline V gene are GTSNPN and SVGIG (reference sequence). The trim removed 3 bases at V and 5 bases at J, leaving 10 bases unmatched. In nucleotides, the CDR3 is TGTGCCTGGAGCGGCAGGACAGGGCATAGAGATACGCAGTATTTT. Protein: CAWSGRTGHRDTQYF.

J is TRBJ1-2 and V is TRBV5-6; the match to TRBD1 covers 11 bases. CDR1 is SGHDT and CDR2 is YYEEEE in the germline V gene. The CDR3 sequence is 14 residues long. Germline trimming cut 3 bases from V and 7 bases from J; bases unmatched to any gene: 5. The CDR3, as DNA: TGTGCCAGCAGCTCCGGGACAGGGGGTGTTGGCTACACCTTC. It encodes CASSSGTGGVGYTF.

The chain recombines TRBV7-3 with TRBJ2-1, with D possibly matching TRBD2 (5 bases). The V end was cut by 5 bases, the J end by 3 bases, with 8 bases between. The CDR3 covers 13 residues. From germline, CDR1 is SGHTA and CDR2 FQGTGA. The CDR3 loop is CASSEGNYNEQFF. In nucleotides, the CDR3 is TGTGCCAGCAGCGAGGGAAACTACAATGAGCAGTTCTTC.

This chain joins TRBV7-6 and TRBJ2-7; D may match TRBD1 or TRBD2 (6 bases each). This CDR3 has 12 residues. CDR1 is SGHVS and CDR2 is FNYEAQ in the germline V gene. Between the trimmed V and J ends, which lost 4 bases and 12 bases, there was a span of 16 bases. CDR3 in amino acids: CASSSRRGNWYF. DNA of the CDR3: TGTGCCAGCAGCTCTAGGAGGGGGAATTGGTACTTC.

This chain connects TRBV19 to TRBJ2-1; maybe TRBD2 (6 bases). V was trimmed by 1 base and J by 8 bases, leaving 12 bases between them. CDR1 and CDR2 from the germline V gene are LNHDA and SQIVND (reference sequence). The CDR3 consists of 14 residues. The CDR3 DNA reads TGTGCCAGTAGTATAGTAGGCAGGGAGGATGAGCAGTTCTTC. Residues: CASSIVGREDEQFF.

This clone was observed a handful of times. This chain uses TRBV7-3 with TRBJ1-6; D unclear. The CDR3 is made up of 15 amino acids. CDR1 is SGHTA, CDR2 FQGTGA, per germline. Trimming stripped 0 bases from V and 9 bases from J, with 12 bases between. The CDR3 DNA reads as TGTGCCAGCAGCTTAACTTCGGCGGGTTCTTCACCCCTCCACTTT. This sequence encodes CASSLTSAGSSPLHF.

Here the CDR3 reads CASKSSGANVLTF. CDR3 nucleotides: TGCGCCAGCAAAAGTTCTGGGGCCAACGTCCTGACTTTC. V usage is TRBV5-1 and J usage is TRBJ2-6; D not resolved. CDR1 and CDR2 (germline): SGHRS, YFSETQ. The CDR3 is 13 residues long. V dropped 6 bases and J dropped 1 base, with 5 bases sitting between them. Full variable domain (outside the CDR3, taken from reference TRBV5-1 and TRBJ2-6): KAGVTQTPRYLIKTRGQQVTLSCSPISGHRSVSWYQQTPGQGLQFLFEYFSETQRNKGNFPGRFSGRQFSNSRSEMNVSTLELGDSALYLCASKSSGANVLTFGAGSRLTVL.

This chain links TRBV27 with TRBJ2-3, with D perhaps matching TRBD1 (6 bases). The CDR3 sequence is 13 residues long. In germline, CDR1 is MNHEY, CDR2 SMNVEV (reference sequence). V was pared by 2 bases and J by 5 bases, with 8 bases between. CDR3: CASSLTGIDTQYF. In DNA form, the CDR3 reads TGTGCCAGCAGTTTAACAGGGATAGATACGCAGTATTTT.